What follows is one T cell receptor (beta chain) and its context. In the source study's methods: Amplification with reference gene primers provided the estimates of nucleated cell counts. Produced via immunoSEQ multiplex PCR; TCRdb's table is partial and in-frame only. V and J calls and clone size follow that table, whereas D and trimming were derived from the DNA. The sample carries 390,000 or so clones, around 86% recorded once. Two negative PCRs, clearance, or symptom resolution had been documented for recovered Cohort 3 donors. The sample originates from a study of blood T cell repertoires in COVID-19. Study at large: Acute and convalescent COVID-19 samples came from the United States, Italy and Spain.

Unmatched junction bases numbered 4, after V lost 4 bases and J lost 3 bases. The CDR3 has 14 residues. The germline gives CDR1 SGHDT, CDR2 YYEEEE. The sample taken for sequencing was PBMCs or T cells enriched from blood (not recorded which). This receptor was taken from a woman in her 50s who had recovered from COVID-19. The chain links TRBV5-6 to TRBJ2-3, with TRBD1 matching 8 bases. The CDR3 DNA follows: TGTGCCAGCAGCCAGACAGGGGTGACAGATACGCAGTATTTT. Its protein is CASSQTGVTDTQYF.